This note documents a single TCR beta chain sequence. The antigen is not known. The table came from immunoSEQ multiplex PCR; TCRdb's copy has only in-frame clones and leaves some out. This table holds around 100,000 clones, less than 95% found once. The sample originates from a study of T cell responses to AZD1222 COVID-19 vaccine. Overall study results and limits: Clonal diversity may have been underestimated, and the donors were mostly white British, with more females than males.

The germline CDR1 and CDR2 sequences are LNHDA and SQIVND (reference sequence). This CDR3 contains 14 residues. Deletions cut 5 bases from V and 2 bases from J, with 13 bases between. Here the sequenced sample was peripheral blood, taken on day 0 of AZD1222 vaccination. The receptor was derived from an adult in good health. The V gene is TRBV19, the J gene TRBJ2-7; tentative D call: TRBD2 (6 bases). The CDR3 spells CASSDLGGTYEQYF. DNA of the CDR3: TGTGCCAGTAGTGATTTGGGGGGTACCTACGAGCAGTACTTC.